This T cell receptor beta chain derives from a study of T cell repertoires in cytomegalovirus infection. Germline CDR1 SGHTA, CDR2 FQGNSA. The CDR3 loop spans 15 amino acids. V lost 1 base to trimming and J lost 4 bases, with 10 bases between them. TCRdb re-analysed the reads in MiXCR, keeping a single row per CDR3 protein. The sample has approximately 170,000 distinct CDR3 sequences; 13% to 15% are singletons. Findings and limits, study-wide: Accumulated public TCR beta family frequency recognized individuals carrying CMV together with the relevant HLA.

The sample holds many counts of this clonotype. Antigen specificity is unknown. The chain has TRBV7-2 and TRBJ2-2; a possible D gene is TRBD1 (5 bases). The clonotype originates from a human donor in good health (CMV status not recorded). Some clones in this sample may be carry-over from other donors' samples. Sequencing input: PBMCs. In nucleotides, the CDR3 is TGTGCCAGCAGCTTAGTGGCAGGGATCACCGGGGAGCTGTTTTTT. Translating it yields CASSLVAGITGELFF.